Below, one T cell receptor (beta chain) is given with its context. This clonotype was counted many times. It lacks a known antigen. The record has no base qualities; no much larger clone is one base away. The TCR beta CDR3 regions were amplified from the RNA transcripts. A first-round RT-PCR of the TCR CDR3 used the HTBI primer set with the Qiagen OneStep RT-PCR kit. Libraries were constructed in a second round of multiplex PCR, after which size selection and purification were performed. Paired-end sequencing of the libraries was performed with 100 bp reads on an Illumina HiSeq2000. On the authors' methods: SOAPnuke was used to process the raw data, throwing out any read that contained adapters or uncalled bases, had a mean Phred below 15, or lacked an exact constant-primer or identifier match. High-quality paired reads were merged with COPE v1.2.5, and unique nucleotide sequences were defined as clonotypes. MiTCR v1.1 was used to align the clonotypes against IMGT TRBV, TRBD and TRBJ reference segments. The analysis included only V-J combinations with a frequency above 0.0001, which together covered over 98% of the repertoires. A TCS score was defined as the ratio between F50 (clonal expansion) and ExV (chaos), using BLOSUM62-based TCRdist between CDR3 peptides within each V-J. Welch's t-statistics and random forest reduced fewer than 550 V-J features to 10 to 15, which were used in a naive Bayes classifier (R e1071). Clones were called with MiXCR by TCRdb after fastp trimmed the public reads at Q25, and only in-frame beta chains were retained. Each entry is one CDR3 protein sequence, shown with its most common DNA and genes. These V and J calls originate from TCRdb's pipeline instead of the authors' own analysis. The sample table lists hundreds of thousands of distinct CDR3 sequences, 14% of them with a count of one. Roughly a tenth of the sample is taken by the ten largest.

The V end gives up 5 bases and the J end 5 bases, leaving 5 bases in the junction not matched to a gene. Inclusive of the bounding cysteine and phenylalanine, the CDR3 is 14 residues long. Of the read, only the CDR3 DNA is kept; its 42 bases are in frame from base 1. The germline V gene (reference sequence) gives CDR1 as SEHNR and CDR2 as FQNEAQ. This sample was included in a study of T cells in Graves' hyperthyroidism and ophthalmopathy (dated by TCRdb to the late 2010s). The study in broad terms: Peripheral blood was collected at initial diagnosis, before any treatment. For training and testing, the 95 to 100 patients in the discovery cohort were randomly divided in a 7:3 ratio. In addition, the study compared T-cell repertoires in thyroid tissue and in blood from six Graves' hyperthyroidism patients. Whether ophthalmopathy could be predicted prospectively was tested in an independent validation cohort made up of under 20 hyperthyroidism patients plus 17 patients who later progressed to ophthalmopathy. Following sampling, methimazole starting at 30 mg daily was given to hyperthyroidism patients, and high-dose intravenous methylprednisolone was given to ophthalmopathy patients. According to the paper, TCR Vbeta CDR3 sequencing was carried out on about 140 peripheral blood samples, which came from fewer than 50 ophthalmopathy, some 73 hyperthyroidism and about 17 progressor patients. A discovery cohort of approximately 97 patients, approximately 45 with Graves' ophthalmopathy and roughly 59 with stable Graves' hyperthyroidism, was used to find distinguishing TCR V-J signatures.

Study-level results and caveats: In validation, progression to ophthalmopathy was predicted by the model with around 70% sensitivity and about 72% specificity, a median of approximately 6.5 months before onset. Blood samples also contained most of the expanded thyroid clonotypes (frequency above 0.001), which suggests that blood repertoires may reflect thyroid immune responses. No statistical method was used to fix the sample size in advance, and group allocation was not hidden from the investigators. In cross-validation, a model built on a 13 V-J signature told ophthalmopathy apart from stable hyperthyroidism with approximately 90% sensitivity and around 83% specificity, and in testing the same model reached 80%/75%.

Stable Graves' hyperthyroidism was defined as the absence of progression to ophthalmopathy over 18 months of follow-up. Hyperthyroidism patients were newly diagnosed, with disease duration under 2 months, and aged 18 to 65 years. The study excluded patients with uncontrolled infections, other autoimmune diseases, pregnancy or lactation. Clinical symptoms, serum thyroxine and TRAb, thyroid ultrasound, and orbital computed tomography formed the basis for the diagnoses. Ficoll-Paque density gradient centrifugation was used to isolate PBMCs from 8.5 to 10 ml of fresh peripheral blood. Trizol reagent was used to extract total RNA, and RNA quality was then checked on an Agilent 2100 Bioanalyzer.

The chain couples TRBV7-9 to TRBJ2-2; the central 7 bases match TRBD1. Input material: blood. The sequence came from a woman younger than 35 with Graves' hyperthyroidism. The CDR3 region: CASSRGQPTGELFF. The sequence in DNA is TGTGCCAGCAGCAGGGGACAGCCAACCGGGGAGCTGTTTTTT.